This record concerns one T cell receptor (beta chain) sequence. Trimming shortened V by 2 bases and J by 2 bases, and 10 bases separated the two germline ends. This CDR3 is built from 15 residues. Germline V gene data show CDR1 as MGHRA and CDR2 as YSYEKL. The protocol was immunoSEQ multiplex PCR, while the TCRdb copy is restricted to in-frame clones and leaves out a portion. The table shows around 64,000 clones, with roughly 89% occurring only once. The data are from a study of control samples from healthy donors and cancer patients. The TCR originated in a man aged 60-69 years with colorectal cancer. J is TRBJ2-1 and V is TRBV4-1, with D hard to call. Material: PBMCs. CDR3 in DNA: TGCGCCAGCAGCCAACACATTGACCCCTACAATGAGCAGTTCTTC. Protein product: CASSQHIDPYNEQFF.